Presented here are 19 T cell receptor beta chains from one specimen sequenced in a study of blood T cell repertoires in COVID-19. Sequenced by immunoSEQ multiplex PCR; TCRdb stores in-frame clones only, minus some. Here the sample spans 120,000 or so clones, over 80% being singletons. The specimen was peripheral blood. These receptors came from a woman in her 70s with acute or convalescent COVID-19.

This clone turned up a few times. This rearrangement joins TRBV19 to TRBJ1-5, with 11 nucleotides matching TRBD1. With 5 bases clipped from V and 6 bases from J, the junction kept 3 bases outside the gene matches. Germline V lookup: CDR1 LNHDA, CDR2 SQIVND (reference sequence). The CDR3 spans 14 residues. This chain's CDR3 is CASSGTGGTQPQHF. The CDR3 DNA sequence: TGTGCCAGTAGTGGGACAGGGGGTACTCAGCCCCAGCATTTT. Full variable domain (outside the CDR3, taken from reference TRBV19 and TRBJ1-5): DGGITQSPKYLFRKEGQNVTLSCEQNLNHDAMYWYRQDPGQGLRLIYYSQIVNDFQKGDIAEGYSVSREKKESFPLTVTSAQKNPTAFYLCASSGTGGTQPQHFGDGTRLSIL.

V is TRBV7-9 and J is TRBJ2-7; 7 nucleotides line up with TRBD1. J lost 3 bases, V lost 4 bases, and 6 bases had no gene match. Per the germline V gene, CDR1 is SEHNR and CDR2 is FQNEAQ (reference sequence). This CDR3 is built from 14 residues. The CDR3 sequence: CASSSGTVFYEQYF. In nucleotides, the CDR3 is TGTGCCAGCAGCTCCGGGACAGTGTTCTACGAGCAGTACTTC.

The chain has TRBV28 and TRBJ1-2; TRBD1 agrees at 11 bases. This CDR3 has 13 residues. From germline, CDR1 is MDHEN and CDR2 SYDVKM. Germline trimming cut 4 bases from V and 8 bases from J; bases unmatched to any gene: 3. Here the CDR3 reads CASSSGQGAGYTF. The CDR3 DNA is TGTGCCAGCAGTTCAGGACAGGGGGCAGGCTACACCTTC.

The chain joins TRBV5-5 to TRBJ1-1; 11 positions agree with TRBD1. Germline trimming cut 1 base from V and 1 base from J; bases unmatched to any gene: 3. Germline V gives CDR1 SGHKS, CDR2 YYEKEE (reference sequence). The CDR3 extends over 16 amino acids. CDR3 in DNA: TGTGCCAGCAGCTTGTGGGACAGGGGGGCGAACACTGAAGCTTTCTTT. The encoded protein is CASSLWDRGANTEAFF.

This chain joins TRBV30 and TRBJ2-5; a weak D match, TRBD1 (5 bases). With 1 base removed from V and 5 bases from J, the gap between germline ends came to 11 bases. CDR3 length: 13 amino acids. Looked up from germline, CDR1 is GTSNPN and CDR2 is SVGIG (reference sequence). CDR3 nucleotides: TGTGCCTGGAGTGAACAGGTGCGGGAGACCCAGTACTTC. Protein: CAWSEQVRETQYF.

The chain has TRBV6-2 or TRBV6-3 and TRBJ1-5; D is possibly TRBD1 (6 bases). Germline V gene data show CDR1 as MNHEY and CDR2 as SVGEGT. V was clipped by 2 bases and J by 3 bases, with 8 bases between them. This CDR3 comprises 14 residues. CDR3 nucleotides: TGTGCCAGCAGTTACCGGGACACCAATCAGCCCCAGCATTTT. Translating it yields CASSYRDTNQPQHF.

The chain carries TRBV20-1 and TRBJ1-1; D not resolved. The CDR3 runs to 10 residues. Germline assignment: CDR1 DFQATT and CDR2 SNEGSKA (reference sequence). The V end lost 7 bases, the J end lost 5 bases, and 8 bases lay between the germline ends. The CDR3 DNA reads as TGCAGTGTTCCGAGAACTGAAGCTTTCTTT. Translated: CSVPRTEAFF.

The rearrangement uses TRBV24-1 and TRBJ2-7; possibly TRBD1 for D (6 bases). The germline V and J ends were trimmed by 9 bases and 4 bases, with 15 bases remaining between them. Per the germline V gene, CDR1 is KGHDR and CDR2 is SFDVKD. The CDR3 is 13 residues long. The chain's CDR3 is CATQGTQGYEQYF. The DNA of the CDR3 is TGTGCCACCCAGGGGACACAGGGTTACGAGCAGTACTTC.

The rearrangement uses TRBV28 and TRBJ1-5; weak D call: TRBD1 (5 bases). CDR3 length equals 14 residues. CDR1 and CDR2 (germline): MDHEN, SYDVKM. V dropped 8 bases and J dropped 5 bases, with 16 bases sitting between them. CDR3 residues: CASVLGGLYQPQHF. The CDR3 DNA reads TGTGCCAGCGTACTGGGGGGTTTATATCAGCCCCAGCATTTT. Looking up the rest from reference TRBV28 and TRBJ1-5 gives the full variable domain: DVKVTQSSRYLVKRTGEKVFLECVQDMDHENMFWYRQDPGLGLRLIYFSYDVKMKEKGDIPEGYSVSREKKERFSLILESASTNQTSMYLCASVLGGLYQPQHFGDGTRLSIL.

This clone was seen more than once but under ten times. The rearrangement uses TRBV10-3 and TRBJ2-1; no clear D. The ends were cut back, 2 bases at V and 5 bases at J, with 7 bases in the middle. Looked up from germline, CDR1 is ENHRY and CDR2 is SYGVKD. The CDR3 loop spans 13 amino acids. Here the CDR3 reads CAISEENNNEQFF. The CDR3 nucleotides are TGTGCCATCAGTGAGGAGAATAACAATGAGCAGTTCTTC.

The chain joins TRBV4-1 to TRBJ2-4; no firm D call. Deletions cut 3 bases from V and 0 bases from J, with 9 bases between. The germline CDR1 and CDR2 sequences are MGHRA and YSYEKL. The CDR3 has 15 amino acids. The CDR3 is CASSHSGLAKNIQYF. The DNA for the CDR3 is TGCGCCAGCAGCCACTCTGGGCTAGCCAAAAACATTCAGTACTTC.

This clone was counted once. The genes are TRBV6-1 and TRBJ2-1; 9 positions match TRBD1. Germline V gene sequence: CDR1 MNHNS, CDR2 SASEGT. The CDR3 runs to 16 residues. J gave up 9 bases and V 4 bases, and 13 bases lay outside the gene matches. In nucleotides, the CDR3 is TGTGCCAGCAGTGCTCTCCGGTCGGGACAGGGACTTGAGCAGTTCTTC. It translates to CASSALRSGQGLEQFF.

The V gene is TRBV2, the J gene TRBJ1-5; D is unresolved. The germline CDR1 and CDR2 sequences are SNHLY and FYNNEI. The CDR3 has 15 residues. V lost 0 bases to trimming and J lost 6 bases, with 12 bases between them. The CDR3 region has the DNA TGTGCCAGCAGTGAAGCGCTTGGAGGGTTTCAGCCCCAGCATTTT. Encoded protein: CASSEALGGFQPQHF.

J is TRBJ2-3 and V is TRBV28, with TRBD2 matching 10 bases. The CDR3 consists of 18 residues. V was pared by 2 bases and J by 5 bases, with 13 bases of the junction left unmatched. CDR1 and CDR2 from the germline V gene are MDHEN and SYDVKM. Here the CDR3 DNA reads TGTGCCAGCAGTTTACCGACCCGACTAGCGGGTTTTTTAGATACGCAGTATTTT. Protein: CASSLPTRLAGFLDTQYF.

This clone is a singleton in its sample. The rearrangement joins TRBV19 to TRBJ1-5; 9 bases line up with TRBD1. This CDR3 is 15 amino acids long. V was pared by 5 bases and J by 5 bases, with 7 bases of the junction left unmatched. The germline V gene encodes CDR1 LNHDA and CDR2 SQIVND (reference sequence). Here the CDR3 DNA reads TGTGCCAGTAGTTACAGGGGGCGAAGGGATCAGCCCCAGCATTTT. This sequence encodes CASSYRGRRDQPQHF.

This clone appeared once. The J gene is TRBJ2-3, the V gene TRBV2, with a weak D call TRBD1 (5 bases). Germline V lookup: CDR1 SNHLY, CDR2 FYNNEI. V dropped 8 bases and J dropped 1 base, with 16 bases sitting between them. CDR3 length: 15 amino acids. The CDR3 sequence: CASQKGRVRTDTQYF. Here the CDR3 DNA reads TGTGCCAGCCAGAAAGGCAGGGTGCGCACAGATACGCAGTATTTT. Full variable domain (rest looked up from reference TRBV2 and TRBJ2-3): EPEVTQTPSHQVTQMGQEVILRCVPISNHLYFYWYRQILGQKVEFLVSFYNNEISEKSEIFDDQFSVERPDGSNFTLKIRSTKLEDSAMYFCASQKGRVRTDTQYFGPGTRLTVL.

The chain has TRBV7-9 and TRBJ1-2; the D gene is possibly TRBD1 (6 bases). V lost 5 bases to trimming and J lost 7 bases, with 26 bases between them. The CDR3 is 17 residues long. Looked up from germline, CDR1 is SEHNR and CDR2 is FQNEAQ (reference sequence). The CDR3 nucleotides are TGTGCCAGCAGCACCCAAGGTGGGGGCCTCGGTAGCTCTGGCTACACCTTC. Translation gives CASSTQGGGLGSSGYTF.

The gene calls are TRBV30 and TRBJ1-2, with D unclear. Germline V lookup: CDR1 GTSNPN, CDR2 SVGIG (reference sequence). Trimming left V 2 bases short and J 8 bases short, with 15 bases between. The CDR3 is made up of 13 amino acids. The CDR3 loop reads CAWSPHGVGGYTF. The CDR3 DNA is TGTGCCTGGAGTCCACACGGGGTCGGAGGCTACACCTTC.

The chain has TRBV6-5 and TRBJ2-7, with 7 nucleotides matching TRBD2. This CDR3 has 12 residues. Germline V gene lookup returns CDR1 MNHEY and CDR2 SVGAGI. Germline trimming cut 7 bases from V and 2 bases from J; bases unmatched to any gene: 2. CDR3 sequence reads: CASIGGAYEQYF. The CDR3 DNA reads TGTGCCAGCATTGGGGGGGCCTACGAGCAGTACTTC.